This T cell receptor beta chain was identified in a study of graft-versus-host responses after intestinal transplantation (dated by TCRdb to the early 2020s). Notes on the research overall: The transplants that recipients got were multivisceral, liver-intestinal, or isolated intestinal. A cohort of about two dozen intestinal transplant recipients, including one retransplant, was enrolled, and a few patients lacking pretransplant specimens were excluded. After intestinal transplantation, graft-versus-host and host-versus-graft alloreactive T cell clones in the graft, circulation and bone marrow were tracked using bulk TCR-beta CDR3 sequencing. A peak of at least 4% donor T cells among recipient peripheral blood mononuclear cells was the definition used for donor T cell macrochimerism. Alloreactive clones were identified by sequencing pre-transplant mixed lymphocyte reaction products and comparing these products with unstimulated pre-transplant donor and recipient T cells. Anti-thymocyte globulin induction was given to all recipients, followed by maintenance tacrolimus and steroids for approximately 3 years. Rather than being sequenced by the commercial service, samples from a few later patients were sequenced in-house on an Illumina MiSeq and processed with MiXCR.

Explained via the paper, the time point label denotes: cells obtained before transplantation from donor or recipient. CD3+CD4+ and CD3+CD8+ populations were FACS-sorted from unstimulated pre-transplant donor and recipient cells taken from spleen or lymph nodes. The CDR3 numbers 12 residues from cysteine through phenylalanine. Left in the record is the CDR3 DNA by itself, 36 bases read in frame from the first base. Per the germline V gene (reference sequence), LNHDA is the CDR1 and SQIVND is the CDR2. V is shortened by 5 bases, J by 4 bases, and the region joining them spans 8 bases. Overall study outcomes, separate from this receptor: Peak levels of circulating GvH clones were associated with declines in HvG clones early after transplant. Conclusions were limited by the relatively low number and heterogeneity of intestinal transplant patients. GvH clones were detected in recipient bone marrow, and some of these GvH clones were observed earlier in ileal mucosa or blood, consistent with an intestinal mucosal origin. High GvH to HvG T cell clonal ratios were observed in the allografts of patients with donor T cell macrochimerism.

Library generation was performed with the immunoSEQ multiplex PCR assay. For most patients, genomic DNA was isolated with the Qiagen DNeasy Blood and Tissue Kit and shipped frozen to Adaptive Biotechnologies for TCR sequencing. For most patients, genomic DNA was subjected to high-throughput TCR-beta CDR3 sequencing by Adaptive Biotechnologies. Processing in the source paper ran as follows. Adaptive's ImmunoSEQ software was the source of the TCR sequencing data for 18 patients, while a few other patients were processed with MiXCR and VDJtools. To correct CD4 versus CD8 sorting errors, any sequence found in both subsets at a frequency ratio below 5:1 was removed. CDR3 nucleotide sequences shared between donor and recipient were removed because their origin could not be assigned. Alloreactive clones required at least 2-fold expansion over unstimulated cells and minimum CFSE-low frequency of 0.002% (template counts) or 0.001% (read counts). Mappable clones were those detected in sequenced pre-transplant spleen, lymph node, or MLR CFSE-low populations of the donor or recipient. Cumulative frequency of alloreactive clones was calculated as a percentage of all sequences weighted by copy number. This is the immuneACCESS table as TCRdb keeps it, with only in-frame sequences that have V and J called. A part of the clones is gone; compared with another copy, unresolved V genes explain less than half, and the rest is unexplained. V and J calls and clone size are given by that table; D and trimming were obtained from the DNA. The sample profile shows around 100,000 clones; about 90% of them were found once. The ten largest clones add up to 0.95% of the sample.

Regarding this clone: The specificity of this receptor is unknown. Qualities for individual bases were not recorded, and no much larger clone is one base off.

The receptor's source is a human donor who was the organ donor for an intestinal transplant. Here the chain combines TRBV19 and TRBJ1-2; too little of a D gene remains to name it. The specimen comprised unstimulated CD4+ T cells sorted from spleen or lymph node cells, sampled before transplant. The CDR3 protein is CASSQDGYGYTF. The sequence in DNA is TGTGCCAGTAGTCAGGACGGCTATGGCTACACCTTC. Full variable domain (CDR3 extended with the reference TRBV19 and TRBJ1-2 proteins): DGGITQSPKYLFRKEGQNVTLSCEQNLNHDAMYWYRQDPGQGLRLIYYSQIVNDFQKGDIAEGYSVSREKKESFPLTVTSAQKNPTAFYLCASSQDGYGYTFGSGTRLTVV.